This TCR beta chain is drawn from a study of T-cell reconstitution after alpha-beta-depleted transplantation in children. A TCRbeta library incorporating unique molecular identifiers was prepared. A single record per CDR3 protein comes from TCRdb applying MiXCR to the PCR reads. The sample has about 230,000 distinct CDR3 sequences, around 12% seen once. Per the germline V gene, CDR1 is PRHDT and CDR2 is FYEKMQ (reference sequence). V lost 5 bases, J lost 2 bases, and 6 bases stayed unmatched. This CDR3 spans 14 amino acids. The chain has TRBV13 and TRBJ2-7, with TRBD1 matching over 7 bases. The receptor's source is a human donor who donated a stem cell graft to a child with acute lymphoblastic leukemia. The starting material was PBMCs from the stem cell graft donor, obtained from the stem cell graft. In DNA, the CDR3 is TGTGCCAGCAGCCCCCTGGACAGGCCCTACGAGCAGTACTTC. As protein: CASSPLDRPYEQYF.